This passage covers 20 T cell receptor beta chains from one sample sequenced in a study of blood T cells in healthy people across ages. Combining a sample-barcoded 5' primer with a J-beta primer mix, a second PCR ran for about 6 to 12 cycles. One entry per CDR3 protein, called by TCRdb with MiXCR from the 5' RACE reads. The table has almost 550,000 distinct CDR3 sequences, less than 25% seen once. These data were also reused for a study on T cells of mothers and their children.

Input material: blood. Every receptor here comes from a boy younger than 18 in good health.

This clonotype occurred a few times. In DNA form, the CDR3 reads TGTGCCAGCAGTTACTCCGAGAAGGGCAACGTCCTGACTTTC. Amino acids: CASSYSEKGNVLTF. The genes are TRBV6-6 and TRBJ2-6; D is undetermined. The CDR3 loop spans 14 amino acids. Trimming stripped 0 bases from V and 9 bases from J, with 9 bases between. In germline, CDR1 is MNHNY, CDR2 SVGAGI (reference sequence).

The chain is built from TRBV4-1 and TRBJ2-3, with D hard to call. V was clipped by 1 base and J by 2 bases, with 4 bases between them. Germline V gene lookup returns CDR1 MGHRA and CDR2 YSYEKL. This CDR3 contains 13 residues. In DNA form, the CDR3 reads TGCGCCAGCAGCCAAGTGGTCACAGATACGCAGTATTTT. Translating it yields CASSQVVTDTQYF.

This clonotype was picked up a small number of times. The CDR3 here is CSARNFDRALNTEAFF. The CDR3 DNA follows: TGCAGTGCTAGGAACTTTGACAGGGCCCTGAACACTGAAGCTTTCTTT. The chain couples TRBV20-1 to TRBJ1-1; 7 positions match TRBD1. Unmatched junction bases numbered 10, after V lost 3 bases and J lost 0 bases. Germline CDR1 reads DFQATT; CDR2 reads SNEGSKA (reference sequence). The CDR3 covers 16 residues.

The rearrangement links TRBV19 to TRBJ1-1, with no clear D. Trimming took 2 bases from V and 1 from J, leaving 11 bases between them. CDR1 is LNHDA, CDR2 SQIVND, per germline (reference sequence). The CDR3 covers 15 residues. This CDR3 reads CASSILGRKNTEAFF. The CDR3 coding sequence is TGTGCCAGTAGTATATTGGGCAGAAAGAACACTGAAGCTTTCTTT. The whole variable domain, filled in from reference TRBV19 and TRBJ1-1, reads DGGITQSPKYLFRKEGQNVTLSCEQNLNHDAMYWYRQDPGQGLRLIYYSQIVNDFQKGDIAEGYSVSREKKESFPLTVTSAQKNPTAFYLCASSILGRKNTEAFFGQGTRLTVV.

The genes are TRBV7-2 and TRBJ2-3; a weak D match, TRBD2 (7 bases). This CDR3 has 13 amino acids. Trimming left V 11 bases short and J 3 bases short, with 15 bases between. Germline CDR1 SGHTA, CDR2 FQGNSA. The CDR3 reads CACSGGLTDTQYF. The CDR3 bases are TGTGCCTGTTCGGGGGGCCTTACAGATACGCAGTATTTT.

With respect to this clonotype: One junction end disagrees with the germline gene, perhaps due to a read error. This sequence joins TRBV11-2 and TRBJ2-5; D ambiguous. The germline V gene encodes CDR1 SGHAT and CDR2 FQNNGV. The CDR3 consists of 13 residues. The chain's CDR3 is CASSLGVQETQCF. CDR3 nucleotides: TGTGCCAGCAGCTTAGGCGTCCAAGAGACCCAGTGCTTC.

This clonotype was detected only a few times. The rearrangement uses TRBV3-1 and TRBJ2-3; no reliable D call. V was clipped by 4 bases and J by 2 bases, with 10 bases between them. Germline V gene sequence: CDR1 LGHDT, CDR2 YNNKEL (reference sequence). The CDR3 has 14 amino acids. The CDR3 is CASSRVGATDTQYF. The CDR3 DNA reads TGTGCCAGCAGCCGGGTCGGAGCCACAGATACGCAGTATTTT.

The chain uses TRBV9 and TRBJ2-5, with TRBD1 identical over 9 bases. The CDR3 is 16 residues long. After removal of 0 bases from V and 1 base from J, the junction contained 4 bases not matched to a gene. Germline V gene data show CDR1 as SGDLS and CDR2 as YYNGEE. The CDR3 bases are TGTGCCAGCAGCGTAGGGGACAGGGTGCTCCAAGAGACCCAGTACTTC. It yields the protein CASSVGDRVLQETQYF.

V gene TRBV7-2 combines with J gene TRBJ2-5; D gene unclear. V was clipped by 2 bases and J by 3 bases, with 13 bases between them. The CDR3 extends over 15 amino acids. The V gene's germline CDR1 is SGHTA and CDR2 FQGNSA. The CDR3 here is CASSLNSPYKETQYF. DNA of the CDR3: TGTGCCAGCAGCTTAAATTCCCCATATAAAGAGACCCAGTACTTC.

In its sample, this clonotype was seen a few times. The chain couples TRBV7-8 to TRBJ2-1; no definite D call. This CDR3 has 12 residues. Germline CDR1 SGHVS, CDR2 FQNEAQ. V was pared by 6 bases and J by 9 bases, with 12 bases between. The CDR3 spells CASRPTWGEQFF. The CDR3 DNA follows: TGTGCCAGCAGGCCTACGTGGGGTGAGCAGTTCTTC. Drawing the rest from reference TRBV7-8 and TRBJ2-1, the complete variable domain is GAGVSQSPRYKVAKRGQDVALRCDPISGHVSLFWYQQALGQGPEFLTYFQNEAQLDKSGLPSDRFFAERPEGSVSTLKIQRTQQEDSAVYLCASRPTWGEQFFGPGTRLTVL.

V is TRBV7-9 and J is TRBJ2-7, with a weak D call TRBD2 (6 bases). Trimming shortened V by 5 bases and J by 6 bases, and 11 bases separated the two germline ends. This CDR3 has 12 amino acids. In germline, CDR1 is SEHNR, CDR2 FQNEAQ (reference sequence). The CDR3 loop is CASSRGVSEQYF. The CDR3 nucleotides are TGTGCCAGCAGCCGCGGGGTGAGCGAGCAGTACTTC.

The J gene is TRBJ1-4, the V gene TRBV2, with 7 bases identical to TRBD1. V shed 4 bases, J shed 7 bases, and the junction held 6 bases outside the gene matches. The CDR3 runs 14 residues. Germline V gene lookup returns CDR1 SNHLY and CDR2 FYNNEI. The CDR3 bases are TGTGCCAGCAGTGGGGCAGGGGGAGTTGAAAAACTGTTTTTT. Its protein product is CASSGAGGVEKLFF.

A few counts support this clonotype. The chain carries TRBV12-3 or TRBV12-4 and TRBJ2-3, with D tentatively TRBD1 (6 bases). This CDR3 region has 15 residues. V lost 3 bases and J lost 5, with 15 bases in between. The CDR3 loop reads CASSFLGGAGDTQYF. DNA for the CDR3: TGTGCCAGCAGTTTCCTTGGGGGCGCCGGAGATACGCAGTATTTT.

This rearrangement joins TRBV28 to TRBJ1-5, with TRBD1 identical over 9 bases. The CDR3 is 17 amino acids. With V trimmed by 5 bases and J by 4 bases, 12 bases remained unmatched. Germline lookup yields CDR1 MDHEN and CDR2 SYDVKM. CDR3 sequence: CASSPLGTGRRNQPQHF. CDR3 DNA sequence: TGTGCCAGCAGTCCGCTCGGGACAGGGAGGAGAAATCAGCCCCAGCATTTT.

This clonotype was detected a few times. CDR3 in DNA: TGCAGTGCGGGGGGGGCCATCTATGAGCAGTTCTTC. Translation gives CSAGGAIYEQFF. The rearrangement uses TRBV20-1 and TRBJ2-5; D might be TRBD2 (7 bases). The J call may be incorrect, as the DNA end agrees better with TRBJ2-1. CDR1 is DFQATT and CDR2 is SNEGSKA in the germline V gene (reference sequence). The CDR3 covers 12 residues.

The chain uses TRBV6-5 and TRBJ1-1; the D is unclear. V lost 6 bases and J lost 1, with 9 bases in between. The CDR3 totals 13 residues. Germline CDR1 reads MNHEY; CDR2 reads SVGAGI. The CDR3 loop is CASRTGANTEAFF. Here the CDR3 DNA reads TGTGCCAGCAGAACCGGCGCGAACACTGAAGCTTTCTTT.

This clonotype has more than one count but fewer than ten. The rearrangement uses TRBV6-2 or TRBV6-3 and TRBJ2-1; D uncertain. The CDR3 extends over 13 amino acids. Trimming pared 6 bases from V and 0 bases from J, leaving 6 bases between. Germline assignment: CDR1 MNHEY and CDR2 SVGEGT. As DNA, the CDR3 is TGTGCCAGCAGGGATCCCTCCTACAATGAGCAGTTCTTC. Protein product: CASRDPSYNEQFF.

The CDR3 DNA sequence: TGTGCCAGCAGCTTAGTTGGGACAGGGGACTATGGCTACACCTTC. Translating gives CASSLVGTGDYGYTF. V and J are TRBV7-9 and TRBJ1-2; TRBD1 aligns across 10 bases. The CDR3 extends over 15 amino acids. V was pared by 1 base and J by 3 bases, with 2 bases of the junction left unmatched. Germline loops: CDR1 SEHNR, CDR2 FQNEAQ (reference sequence).

The CDR3 nucleotides read TGTGCCAGCAGCTTGTTAACCCCTCTACAAGAGACCCAGTACTTC. This codes for CASSLLTPLQETQYF. The chain couples TRBV5-6 to TRBJ2-5, with D hard to call. Per germline, CDR1 SGHDT and CDR2 YYEEEE. The V and J ends lost 1 base and 2 bases respectively, with 12 bases between them. This CDR3 has 15 residues.

The chain combines TRBV14 with TRBJ2-5, with D possibly matching TRBD1 (5 bases). CDR3 length: 17 amino acids. The germline gives CDR1 SGHDN, CDR2 FVKESK. Deletions cut 0 bases from V and 0 bases from J, with 14 bases between. CDR3 coding DNA: TGTGCCAGCAGCCAAGAGGGAACAGGCCGGTACCAAGAGACCCAGTACTTC. Translating gives CASSQEGTGRYQETQYF.